The T cell receptor beta chain described here comes from a study of T cells in Graves' hyperthyroidism and ophthalmopathy. Broader study findings: Most expanded thyroid clonotypes above 0.001 recurred in blood.

This clonotype was picked up a small number of times. Its antigen is not known. RNA transcripts served as the template for amplifying TCR beta CDR3 regions. HTBI primers were used for first-round RT-PCR of the TCR CDR3. TCRdb called the multiplex PCR reads again in MiXCR, with one record for every CDR3 protein. The sample includes about 160,000 distinct CDR3 sequences, about a tenth of them seen just once. This CDR3 has 13 amino acids. Per the germline V gene, CDR1 is LNHDA and CDR2 is SQIVND (reference sequence). V gave up 7 bases and J gave up 5 bases; unmatched junction bases: 6. This sequence was found in a woman aged 18 to 35 with Graves' hyperthyroidism that later progressed to Graves' ophthalmopathy. Sample: blood. The rearrangement uses TRBV19 and TRBJ2-5; 8 bases map to TRBD1. CDR3 sequence: CASKPTGEETQYF. DNA for the CDR3: TGTGCCAGTAAACCGACAGGGGAGGAGACCCAGTACTTC.